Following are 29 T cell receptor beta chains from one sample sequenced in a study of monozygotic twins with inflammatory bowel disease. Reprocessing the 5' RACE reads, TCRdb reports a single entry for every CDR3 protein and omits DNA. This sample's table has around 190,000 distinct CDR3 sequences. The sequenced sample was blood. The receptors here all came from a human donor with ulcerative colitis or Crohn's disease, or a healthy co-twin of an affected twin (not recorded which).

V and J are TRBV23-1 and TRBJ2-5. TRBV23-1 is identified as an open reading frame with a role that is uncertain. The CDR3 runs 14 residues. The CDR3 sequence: CASSQSWLMETQYF.

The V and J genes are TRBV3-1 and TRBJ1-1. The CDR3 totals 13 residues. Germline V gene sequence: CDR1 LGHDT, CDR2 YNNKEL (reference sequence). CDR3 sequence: CASSLYRAPEAFF.

Here the CDR3 reads CASSTGITSTDTQYF. The genes are TRBV19 and TRBJ2-3. Germline-derived CDR1 and CDR2 are LNHDA and SQIVND (reference sequence). There are 15 residues in the CDR3.

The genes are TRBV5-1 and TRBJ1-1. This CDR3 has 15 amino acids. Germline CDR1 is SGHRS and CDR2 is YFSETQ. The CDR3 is CASSLGPAMNTEAFF.

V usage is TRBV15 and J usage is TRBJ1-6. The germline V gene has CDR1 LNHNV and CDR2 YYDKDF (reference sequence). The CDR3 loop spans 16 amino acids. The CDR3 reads CATSSHQDHYNSPLHF.

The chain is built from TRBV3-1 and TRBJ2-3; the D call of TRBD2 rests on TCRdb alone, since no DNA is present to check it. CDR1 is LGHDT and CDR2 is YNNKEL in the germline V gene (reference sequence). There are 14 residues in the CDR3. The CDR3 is CASSPDSSGDTQYF.

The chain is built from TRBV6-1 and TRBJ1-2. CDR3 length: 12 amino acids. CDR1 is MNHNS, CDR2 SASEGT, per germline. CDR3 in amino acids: CASSDTLAGYTF.

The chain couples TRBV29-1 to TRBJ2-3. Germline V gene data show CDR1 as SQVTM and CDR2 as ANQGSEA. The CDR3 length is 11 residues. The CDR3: CSVSFEDTQYF.

CDR3 region: CSARKGAPSGANVLTF. The chain joins TRBV20-1 to TRBJ2-6; TCRdb's D call of TRBD1 is untestable without DNA. CDR1 is DFQATT and CDR2 is SNEGSKA in the germline V gene (reference sequence). The CDR3 has 16 amino acids.

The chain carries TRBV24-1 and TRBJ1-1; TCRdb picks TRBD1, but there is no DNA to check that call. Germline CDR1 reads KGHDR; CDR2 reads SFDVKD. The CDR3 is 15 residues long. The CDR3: CATSGTDSLNTEAFF.

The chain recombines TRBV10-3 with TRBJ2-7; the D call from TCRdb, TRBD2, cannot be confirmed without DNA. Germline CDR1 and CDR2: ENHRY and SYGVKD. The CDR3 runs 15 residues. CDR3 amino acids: CAISESQASGGEQYF.

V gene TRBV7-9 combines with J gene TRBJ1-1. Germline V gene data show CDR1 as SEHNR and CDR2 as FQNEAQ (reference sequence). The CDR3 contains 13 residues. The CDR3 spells CASSAYKNTEAFF.

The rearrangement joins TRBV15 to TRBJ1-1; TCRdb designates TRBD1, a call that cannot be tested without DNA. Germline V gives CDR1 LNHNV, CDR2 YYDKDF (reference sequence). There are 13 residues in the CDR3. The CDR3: CATRNRGGTEAFF.

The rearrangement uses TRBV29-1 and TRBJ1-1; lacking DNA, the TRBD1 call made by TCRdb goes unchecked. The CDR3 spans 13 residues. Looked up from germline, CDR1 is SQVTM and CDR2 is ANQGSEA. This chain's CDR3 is CSVPGGGNTEAFF.

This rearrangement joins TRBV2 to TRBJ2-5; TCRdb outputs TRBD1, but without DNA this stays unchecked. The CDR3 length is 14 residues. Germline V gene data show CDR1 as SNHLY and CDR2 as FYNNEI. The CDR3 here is CASGQQGGEETQYF. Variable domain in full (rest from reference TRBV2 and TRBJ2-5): EPEVTQTPSHQVTQMGQEVILRCVPISNHLYFYWYRQILGQKVEFLVSFYNNEISEKSEIFDDQFSVERPDGSNFTLKIRSTKLEDSAMYFCASGQQGGEETQYFGPGTRLLVL.

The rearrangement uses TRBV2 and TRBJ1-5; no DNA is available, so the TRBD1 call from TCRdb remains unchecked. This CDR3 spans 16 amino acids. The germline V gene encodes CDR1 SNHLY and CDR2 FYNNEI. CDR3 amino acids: CASKGQGPYSNQPQHF.

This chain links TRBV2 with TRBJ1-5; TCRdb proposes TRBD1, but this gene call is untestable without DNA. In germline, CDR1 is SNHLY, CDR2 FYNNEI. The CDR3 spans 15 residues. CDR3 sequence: CASKAGTGINQPQHF.

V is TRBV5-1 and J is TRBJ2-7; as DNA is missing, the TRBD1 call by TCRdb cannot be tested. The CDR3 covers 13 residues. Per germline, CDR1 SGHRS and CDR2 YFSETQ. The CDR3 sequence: CASSLTTGVEQYF. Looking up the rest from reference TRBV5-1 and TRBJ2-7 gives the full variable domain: KAGVTQTPRYLIKTRGQQVTLSCSPISGHRSVSWYQQTPGQGLQFLFEYFSETQRNKGNFPGRFSGRQFSNSRSEMNVSTLELGDSALYLCASSLTTGVEQYFGPGTRLTVT.

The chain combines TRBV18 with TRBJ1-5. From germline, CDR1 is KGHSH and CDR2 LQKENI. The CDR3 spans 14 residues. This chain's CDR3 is CASSPQNSNQPQHF.

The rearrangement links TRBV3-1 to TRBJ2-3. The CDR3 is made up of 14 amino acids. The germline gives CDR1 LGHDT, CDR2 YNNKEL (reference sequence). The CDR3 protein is CASSPRTSTDTQYF.

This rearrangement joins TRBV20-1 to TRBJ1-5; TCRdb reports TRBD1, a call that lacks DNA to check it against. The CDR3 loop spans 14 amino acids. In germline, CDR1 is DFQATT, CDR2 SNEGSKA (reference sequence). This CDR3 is CSAQDRNSNQPQHF.

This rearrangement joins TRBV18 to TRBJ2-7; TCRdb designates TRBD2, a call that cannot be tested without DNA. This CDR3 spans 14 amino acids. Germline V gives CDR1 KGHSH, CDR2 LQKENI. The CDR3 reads CASSGTSGFYEQYF. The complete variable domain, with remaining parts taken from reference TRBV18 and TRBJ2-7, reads NAGVMQNPRHLVRRRGQEARLRCSPMKGHSHVYWYRQLPEEGLKFMVYLQKENIIDESGMPKERFSAEFPKEGPSILRIQQVVRGDSAAYFCASSGTSGFYEQYFGPGTRLTVT.

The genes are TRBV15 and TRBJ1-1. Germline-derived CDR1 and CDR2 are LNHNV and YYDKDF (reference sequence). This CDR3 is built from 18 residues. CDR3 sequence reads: CATSRDGVYLPQSTEAFF.

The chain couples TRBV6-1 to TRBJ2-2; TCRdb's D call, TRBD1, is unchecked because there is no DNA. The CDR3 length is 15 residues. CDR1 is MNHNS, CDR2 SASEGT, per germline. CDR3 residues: CASIPWDSYTGELFF.

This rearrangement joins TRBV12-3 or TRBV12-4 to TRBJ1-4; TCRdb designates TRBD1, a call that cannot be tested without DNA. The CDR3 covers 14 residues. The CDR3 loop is CASSLRQANEKLFF.

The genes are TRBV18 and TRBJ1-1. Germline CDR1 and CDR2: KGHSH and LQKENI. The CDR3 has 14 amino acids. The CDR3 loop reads CASSPSAENTEAFF.

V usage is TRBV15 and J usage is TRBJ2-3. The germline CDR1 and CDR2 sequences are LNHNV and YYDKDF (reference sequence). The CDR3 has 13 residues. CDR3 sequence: CATSFRGRDTQYF.

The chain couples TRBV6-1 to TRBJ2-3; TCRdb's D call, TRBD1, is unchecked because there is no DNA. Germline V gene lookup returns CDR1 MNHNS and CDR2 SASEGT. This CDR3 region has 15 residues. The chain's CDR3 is CASSVRVGGTDTQYF.

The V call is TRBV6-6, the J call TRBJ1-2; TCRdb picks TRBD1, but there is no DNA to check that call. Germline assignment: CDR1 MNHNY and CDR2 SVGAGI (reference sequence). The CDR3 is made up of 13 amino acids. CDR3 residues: CASSSQGHHGYTF.